This T cell receptor (beta chain) was retrieved from a study of cytomegalovirus exposure and HLA in healthy donors. Note on this clone: Antigen: not known.

Findings and limits, study-wide: By a later analysis, the bulk of CMV-associated TCR beta chains appeared HLA-restricted. An analysis done earlier found most TCR beta V segments productive about 90% or about 30% of the time. Associated with cytomegalovirus, according to the listing, were fewer than 200 TCR beta chains.

The PCR employed 60 Vbeta primers together with 13 Jbeta primers. Sequenced by immunoSEQ multiplex PCR; TCRdb stores in-frame clones only, minus some. In the table there are roughly 190,000 clones, around four fifths of which are singletons. This clonotype was obtained from a woman aged 40 to 49 in good health and CMV-seronegative. Sequencing was performed on PBMCs.

The CDR3 region has the DNA TGTGCCATCAGTGAGCGGACAGGCTCGAAGGGCTACACCTTC. Protein: CAISERTGSKGYTF. The chain recombines TRBV10-3 with TRBJ1-2; 7 nucleotides agree with TRBD1. The trim removed 2 bases at V and 8 bases at J, leaving 8 bases unmatched. This CDR3 is 14 amino acids long. Germline CDR1 and CDR2: ENHRY and SYGVKD.